A selection of T cell receptor beta chains follows, all from one sample in a study of T cells in Graves' hyperthyroidism and ophthalmopathy. MiXCR was run by TCRdb on the multiplex PCR reads, yielding one entry per CDR3 protein. Of a few hundred thousand distinct CDR3 sequences in the sample, around 14% were seen once. The material sequenced was blood. All receptors derive from a woman in her 30s with Graves' hyperthyroidism. The CDR3 runs from the conserved cysteine through the conserved F or W. The D gene is left open where the match is weak. Clone size is stated in some rows and not others, as once, few, many or a class when expanded.

V gene	CDR3 length	J gene	clone size	D gene	CDR3 DNA	CDR3 protein
TRBV20-1	14	TRBJ2-3	few	TRBD2	TGCAGTGCTGCACTAGCGGGCCTCGCGGATACGCAGTATTTT	CSAALAGLADTQYF
TRBV11-1	17	TRBJ2-1	many	-	TGTGCCAGCAGCTTAGAATGGACGGCCCCTCCGCACAATGAGCAGTTCTTC	CASSLEWTAPPHNEQFF
TRBV6-1	14	TRBJ2-1	few	TRBD1	TGTGCCAGCAGCAGGGACAGGGGATGGGGTGAGCAGTTCTTC	CASSRDRGWGEQFF
TRBV28	14	TRBJ2-6	many	-	TGTGCCAGCAGGCGGGACTCTGGGGCCAACGTCCTGACTTTC	CASRRDSGANVLTF
TRBV29-1	14	TRBJ1-1	many	-	TGCAGCGTTGAGATTGGACTGACTTACACTGAAGCTTTCTTT	CSVEIGLTYTEAFF
TRBV3-1	15	TRBJ2-5	-	TRBD1	TGTGCCAGCAGCCCCCGGGACAGGCCACAAGAGACCCAGTACTTC	CASSPRDRPQETQYF
TRBV28	14	TRBJ2-1	many	-	TGTGCCAGCAGCCTCAGGACAGATTACAATGAGCAGTTCTTC	CASSLRTDYNEQFF
TRBV11-3	13	TRBJ2-1	many	-	TGTGCCAGCGCGGCAGGGGATTACAATGAGCAGTTCTTC	CASAAGDYNEQFF
TRBV12-3/TRBV12-4	14	TRBJ2-1	many	-	TGTGCCAGCACACCTAGGGGGTTCGACAATGAGCAGTTCTTC	CASTPRGFDNEQFF
TRBV10-3	14	TRBJ2-2	few	-	TGTGCCATCAATTTCCAGCGTGACACCGGGGAGCTGTTTTTT	CAINFQRDTGELFF
TRBV30	12	TRBJ1-6	-	-	TGTGCCTGGACAGGGAATAATTCATCCCTCCACTTT	CAWTGNNSSLHF
TRBV12-5	14	TRBJ1-1	many	TRBD1	TGTGCTAGTGGTTTGGGAACAGGGGGCGCGGAAGCTTTCTTT	CASGLGTGGAEAFF
TRBV12-3/TRBV12-4	16	TRBJ1-5	many	-	TGTGCCAGCAGTTTGCAGGGGTTGGATAGCAATCAGCCCCAGCATTTT	CASSLQGLDSNQPQHF
TRBV10-3	14	TRBJ1-2	few	-	TGTGCCATCAGGACAGGCATTTCTAACTATGGCTACACCTTC	CAIRTGISNYGYTF
TRBV29-1	14	TRBJ1-3	few	-	TGCAGCGTTGAAGATAGCAGCTCTGGAAACACCATATATTTT	CSVEDSSSGNTIYF
TRBV3-1	19	TRBJ1-6	few	-	TGTGCCAGCAGCCAAGATCGATCCCCTCGCGGCTCCTATAATTCACCCCTCCACTTT	CASSQDRSPRGSYNSPLHF